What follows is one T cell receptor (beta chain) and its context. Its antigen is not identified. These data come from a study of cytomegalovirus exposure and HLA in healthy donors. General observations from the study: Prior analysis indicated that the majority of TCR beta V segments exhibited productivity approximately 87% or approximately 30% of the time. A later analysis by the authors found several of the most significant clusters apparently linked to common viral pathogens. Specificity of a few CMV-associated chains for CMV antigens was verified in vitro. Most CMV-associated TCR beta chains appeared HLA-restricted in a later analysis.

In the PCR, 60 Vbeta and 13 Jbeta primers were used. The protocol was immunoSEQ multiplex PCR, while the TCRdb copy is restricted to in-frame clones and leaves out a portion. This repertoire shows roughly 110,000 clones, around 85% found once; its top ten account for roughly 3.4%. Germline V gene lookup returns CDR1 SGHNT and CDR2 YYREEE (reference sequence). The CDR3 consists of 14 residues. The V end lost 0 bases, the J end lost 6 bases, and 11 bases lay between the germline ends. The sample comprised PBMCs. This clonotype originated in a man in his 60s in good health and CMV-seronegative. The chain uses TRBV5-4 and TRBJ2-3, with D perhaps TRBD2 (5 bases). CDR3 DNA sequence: TGTGCCAGCAGCTTGGCCGATTCGGGGGATACGCAGTATTTT. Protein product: CASSLADSGDTQYF.